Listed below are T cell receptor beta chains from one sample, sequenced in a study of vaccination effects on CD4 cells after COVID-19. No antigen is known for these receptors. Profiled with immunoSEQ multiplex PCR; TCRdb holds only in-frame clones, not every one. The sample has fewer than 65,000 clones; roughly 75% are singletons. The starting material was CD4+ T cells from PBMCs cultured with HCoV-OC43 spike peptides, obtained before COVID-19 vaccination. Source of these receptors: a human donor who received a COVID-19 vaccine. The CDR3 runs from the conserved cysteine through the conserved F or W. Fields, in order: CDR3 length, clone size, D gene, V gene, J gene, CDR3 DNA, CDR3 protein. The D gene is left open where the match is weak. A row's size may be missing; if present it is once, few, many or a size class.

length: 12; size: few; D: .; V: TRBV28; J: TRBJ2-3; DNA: TGTGCCAGCACTTCAAGCACAGATACGCAGTATTTT; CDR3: CASTSSTDTQYF
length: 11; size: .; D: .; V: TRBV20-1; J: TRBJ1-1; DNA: TGCAGTGCTTTGAGATACGCTGAAGCTTTCTTT; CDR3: CSALRYAEAFF
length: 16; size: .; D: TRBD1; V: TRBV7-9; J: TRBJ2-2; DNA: TGTGCCAGCAGCCCCCCGGGACAGGGGAACACCGGGGAGCTGTTTTTT; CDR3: CASSPPGQGNTGELFF
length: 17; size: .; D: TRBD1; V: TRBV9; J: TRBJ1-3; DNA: TGTGCCAGCAGCTCCTATCCCCGACAGGGGGCTTTAGACACCATATATTTT; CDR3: CASSSYPRQGALDTIYF
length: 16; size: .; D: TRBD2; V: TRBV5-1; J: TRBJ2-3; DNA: TGCGCCAGCAGTTATACTCTAGCGGGGGGATCAGGTACGCAGTATTTT; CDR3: CASSYTLAGGSGTQYF
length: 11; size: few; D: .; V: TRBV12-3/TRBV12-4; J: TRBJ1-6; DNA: TGTGCCAGCAGTTTGCAAGGCCCCCTCCACTTT; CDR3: CASSLQGPLHF
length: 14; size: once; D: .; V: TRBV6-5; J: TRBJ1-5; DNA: TGTGCCAGCAGTCGGACAGTCCGTAATCAGCCCCAGCATTTT; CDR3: CASSRTVRNQPQHF
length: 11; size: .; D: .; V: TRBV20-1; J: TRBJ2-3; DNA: TGCAGTGCTAAACGCACAGATACGCAGTATTTT; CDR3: CSAKRTDTQYF
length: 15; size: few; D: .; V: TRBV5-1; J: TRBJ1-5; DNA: TGCGCCAGCAGCTTGGATGGTTTTTCCAATCAGCCCCAGCATTTT; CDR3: CASSLDGFSNQPQHF
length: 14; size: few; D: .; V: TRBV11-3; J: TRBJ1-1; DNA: TGTGCCAGCAGCTTAGAAGGAACTGAGACTGAAGCTTTCTTT; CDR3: CASSLEGTETEAFF
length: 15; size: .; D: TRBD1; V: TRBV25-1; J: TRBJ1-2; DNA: TGTGCCAGCAGTGAATCTGGAGGGGGCGGGTATGGCTACACCTTC; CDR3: CASSESGGGGYGYTF
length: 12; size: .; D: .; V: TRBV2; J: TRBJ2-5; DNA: TGTGCCAGCAGTGCCATGCAAGAGACCCAGTACTTC; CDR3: CASSAMQETQYF
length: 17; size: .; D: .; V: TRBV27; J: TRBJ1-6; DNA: TGTGCCAGCATGATTACGGCCAGGAGCTCCTATAATTCACCCCTCCACTTT; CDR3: CASMITARSSYNSPLHF
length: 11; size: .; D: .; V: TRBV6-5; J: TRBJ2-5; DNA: TGTGCCAGCGGGGTTATAGAGACCCAGTACTTC; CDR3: CASGVIETQYF
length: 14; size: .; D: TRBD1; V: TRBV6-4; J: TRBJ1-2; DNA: TGTGCCAGCAGTAGGACCAGGGGGAGCTATGGCTACACCTTC; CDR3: CASSRTRGSYGYTF
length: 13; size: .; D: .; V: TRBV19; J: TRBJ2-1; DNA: TGTGCCAGTAGTCCGGCGGCGTGGGATGAGCAGTTCTTC; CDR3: CASSPAAWDEQFF